The T cell receptor (beta chain) described here comes from a study of response to subunit inactivated influenza vaccine. Study-level points and caveats: The authors suggested that few new T cells are recruited per seasonal influenza vaccination.

TCRdb reanalysed the RT-PCR reads using MiXCR and keeps one entry per CDR3 protein. The sample has about 520,000 distinct CDR3 sequences, more than 7% seen once. CDR1 and CDR2 (germline): SGHTA, FQGNSA. Trimming stripped 8 bases from V and 2 bases from J, with 17 bases between. The CDR3 runs to 15 residues. Concerning this clonotype itself: Its antigen is unidentified. A read error may explain this, as a much larger clone is one base away.

The material was PBMCs from blood, obtained around 25 months after vaccination. The rearrangement joins TRBV7-2 to TRBJ2-3; D possibly matches TRBD1 or TRBD2 (6 bases each). This receptor was identified in a man aged 50 to 69 who received an inactivated influenza vaccine. The CDR3 DNA is TGTGCCAGCCGCCTGAAGGGGGGCTACACAGATACGCAGTATTTT. Protein sequence: CASRLKGGYTDTQYF.